The present entry profiles one TCR beta chain with its context. Its antigen is currently unknown. This record comes from a study of cytomegalovirus exposure and HLA in healthy donors. Germline loops: CDR1 SGHRS, CDR2 YFSETQ. The V and J ends lost 9 bases and 7 bases respectively, with 14 bases between them. The CDR3 covers 11 residues. Whole-study findings and limits: In a later analysis, TCR beta V- and J-gene trimming showed a link to a missense DCLRE1C variant.

With 60 Vbeta and 13 Jbeta primers, the PCR was carried out. Only in-frame clones appear in the TCRdb table, and some are missing; sequencing was by immunoSEQ multiplex PCR. This listing includes nearly 200,000 clones. This TCR was sampled from a boy aged 10-17 years in good health and CMV-seronegative. J is TRBJ2-7 and V is TRBV5-1; D gene unclear. The specimen sequenced was PBMCs. Written as DNA, the CDR3 is TGCGCCATACCTCCCAAGAGGGAGCAGTACTTC. Protein: CAIPPKREQYF.